This T cell receptor beta chain was sequenced during a study of shared clonotypes between healthy human individuals. Study-wide context: Each donor's CD4 naive and CD4 memory cells filled three plates apiece, CD8 naive two, and CD8 memory one.

Findings of the study overall: Shared across a few donors were 4% to 6% of the naive CD4 clonotypes.

The CDR3 contains 15 residues. Germline V gene lookup returns CDR1 MNHEY and CDR2 SVGAGI. V was cut by 2 bases and J by 0 bases, with 5 bases left in between. Positively selected for CCR7, the CD45RO-negative cells used as naive CD8 cells excluded terminally differentiated effector memory CD45RA+ cells. Turning to this clone: Its antigen is still unknown.

Method: immunoSEQ multiplex PCR; TCRdb's copy keeps in-frame clones and lacks some. The sample consists of about 1,900,000 clones, around 96% of them appearing once. The receptor was derived from a man in his late teens or twenties in good health. This rearrangement joins TRBV6-5 to TRBJ2-6; no firm D call. The sequenced sample consisted of naive CD8+ T cells sorted from blood. The CDR3 reads CASSYDDSGANVLTF. CDR3 coding DNA: TGTGCCAGCAGTTACGACGACTCTGGGGCCAACGTCCTGACTTTC.